The rows below give T cell receptor beta chains drawn from one sample of a study of response to subunit inactivated influenza vaccine. TCRdb redid the calling of the RT-PCR reads with MiXCR, one entry per CDR3 protein. The sample carries almost 600,000 distinct CDR3 sequences, roughly 15% recorded once. The sequencing used PBMCs from blood, collected roughly 12 days after vaccination. These receptors were collected from a man between 50 and 59 years old who received an inactivated influenza vaccine. Both conserved end residues are part of each CDR3. Each record gives: V gene, clone size, D gene, J gene, CDR3 protein, CDR3 DNA. D genes are given only for firm matches. A clone size is listed for some rows: how often the clone was seen (once, few, many), or a class if it is expanded.

TRBV5-5	NA	NA	TRBJ1-6	CASRLTGIGSPLHF	TGTGCCAGCAGGTTAACAGGGATCGGTTCACCCCTCCACTTT
TRBV7-2	NA	TRBD1	TRBJ1-5	CASSPDRGLFAQHF	TGTGCCAGCAGCCCTGACAGGGGGTTGTTTGCCCAGCATTTT
TRBV24-1	many	NA	TRBJ1-1	CATSGFKFSALNTEAFF	TGTGCCACCAGTGGTTTCAAGTTCAGCGCCCTTAACACTGAAGCTTTCTTT
TRBV5-1	many	NA	TRBJ1-5	CASTSGRRNQPQHF	TGCGCCAGCACCTCGGGAAGGAGGAATCAGCCCCAGCATTTT
TRBV6-5	few	NA	TRBJ2-7	CASSYSIVLGSEQYF	TGTGCCAGCAGTTACTCGATCGTCTTGGGGAGCGAGCAGTACTTC
TRBV20-1	few	NA	TRBJ1-2	CSARDLAAYGYTF	TGCAGTGCTAGAGATTTGGCAGCCTATGGCTACACCTTC
TRBV20-1	NA	TRBD2	TRBJ2-7	CSAPPLAGGNEQYF	TGCAGTGCCCCCCCGCTAGCGGGGGGCAACGAGCAGTACTTC
TRBV7-2	NA	NA	TRBJ2-3	CASSLQRSSTDTQYF	TGTGCCAGCAGCCTCCAGAGGTCAAGCACAGATACGCAGTATTTT
TRBV5-1	NA	TRBD1	TRBJ2-4	CASSSGTVSLAKNIQYF	TGCGCCAGCAGCTCCGGGACAGTTTCCCTAGCCAAAAACATTCAGTACTTC
TRBV20-1	NA	NA	TRBJ2-3	CSARATLFGQGGADTQYF	TGCAGTGCTAGAGCAACATTATTCGGGCAGGGTGGCGCAGATACGCAGTATTTT
TRBV28	NA	NA	TRBJ1-1	CASSFLSSRAFF	TGTGCCAGCAGTTTTCTTAGTAGTCGAGCTTTCTTT
TRBV5-1	few	TRBD1	TRBJ2-7	CASSVGQGQGGEQYF	TGCGCCAGCAGCGTTGGGCAGGGACAGGGTGGCGAGCAGTACTTC
TRBV5-1	few	TRBD1	TRBJ1-1	CASSQDRGRPNTEAFF	TGCGCCAGCAGCCAGGACAGGGGGCGACCGAACACTGAAGCTTTCTTT
TRBV6-2/TRBV6-3	NA	NA	TRBJ1-5	CASTGGEKYHQPQHF	TGTGCCAGCACGGGGGGCGAAAAGTACCATCAGCCCCAGCATTTT
TRBV4-3	NA	NA	TRBJ1-5	CASSQDHQPSGPQHF	TGCGCCAGCAGCCAAGATCACCAGCCCAGTGGGCCCCAGCATTTT
TRBV10-3	NA	NA	TRBJ1-1	CAISESTRTAEAFF	TGTGCCATCAGTGAGTCGACTCGGACAGCTGAAGCTTTCTTT
TRBV5-1	many	NA	TRBJ2-1	CASSLSSYNEQFF	TGCGCCAGCAGCTTGAGCAGTTACAATGAGCAGTTCTTC
TRBV11-2	many	TRBD2	TRBJ2-1	CASSLVRLAGSSYNEQFF	TGTGCCAGCAGCTTAGTGAGGCTAGCGGGGAGCTCCTACAATGAGCAGTTCTTC
TRBV20-1	few	NA	TRBJ1-2	CSAPHYGYTF	TGCAGTGCGCCTCACTATGGCTACACCTTC
TRBV28	NA	NA	TRBJ2-7	CASSPDTFSYEQYF	TGTGCCAGCAGTCCCGACACGTTCTCCTACGAGCAGTACTTC
TRBV6-2/TRBV6-3	NA	TRBD2	TRBJ2-5	CASSPIGTSGEETQYF	TGTGCCAGCAGTCCAATCGGAACTAGCGGGGAAGAGACCCAGTACTTC
TRBV11-2	few	NA	TRBJ2-7	CASSGAASYEQYF	TGTGCCAGCAGTGGGGCAGCTAGCTACGAGCAGTACTTC
TRBV20-1	many	TRBD1	TRBJ1-4	CSAQQGASEKLFF	TGCAGTGCTCAACAGGGGGCCTCTGAAAAACTGTTTTTT
TRBV12-3/TRBV12-4	few	NA	TRBJ2-7	CASTQGTASQQYF	TGTGCCAGCACCCAAGGTACCGCTTCGCAGCAGTACTTC
TRBV5-1	few	NA	TRBJ2-3	CASSLYGRGATDTQYF	TGCGCCAGCAGCTTGTACGGCAGGGGGGCCACAGATACGCAGTATTTT
TRBV4-1	NA	NA	TRBJ2-3	CASRQGAGGLGDTQYF	TGCGCCAGCAGGCAGGGGGCGGGGGGGCTGGGAGATACGCAGTATTTT
TRBV20-1	NA	NA	TRBJ2-1	CSAQTVIGQFEQFF	TGCAGTGCCCAGACGGTGATTGGGCAGTTTGAGCAGTTCTTC
TRBV10-1	few	TRBD1	TRBJ2-2	CATTQGANGELFF	TGCGCCACGACCCAGGGGGCGAACGGGGAGCTGTTTTTT
TRBV20-1	NA	TRBD2	TRBJ2-1	CSALGAGEINEQFF	TGCAGTGCCTTGGGAGCGGGAGAGATCAATGAGCAGTTCTTC
TRBV12-3/TRBV12-4	many	NA	TRBJ2-7	CASSLLRGGYEQYF	TGTGCCAGCAGTTTACTCAGGGGAGGTTACGAGCAGTACTTC
TRBV5-6	NA	TRBD2	TRBJ2-5	CASSLLSGGLHETQYF	TGTGCCAGCAGCTTGTTGTCGGGAGGCCTTCATGAGACCCAGTACTTC
TRBV2	NA	TRBD1	TRBJ1-6	CASRGTGGEKYFSSYNSPLHF	TGTGCCAGCAGGGGGACAGGGGGCGAGAAGTATTTCAGCTCCTATAATTCACCCCTCCACTTT
TRBV5-1	many	TRBD1	TRBJ1-1	CASSLGWTGGTEAFF	TGCGCCAGCAGCTTGGGATGGACAGGGGGCACTGAAGCTTTCTTT
TRBV29-1	many	NA	TRBJ2-7	CSAGQNPYEQYF	TGCAGCGCCGGACAGAACCCCTACGAGCAGTACTTC
TRBV12-3/TRBV12-4	few	NA	TRBJ2-1	CASSRGGGISYNEQFF	TGTGCCAGCAGTAGGGGGGGCGGAATCTCCTACAATGAGCAGTTCTTC
TRBV4-3	NA	TRBD2	TRBJ2-3	CASSQAASGSAPGTQYF	TGCGCCAGCAGCCAAGCCGCTAGCGGGAGTGCCCCAGGTACGCAGTATTTT
TRBV7-2	NA	TRBD2	TRBJ2-7	CASSLSSSGSGEQYF	TGTGCCAGCAGCTTATCATCTAGCGGGAGTGGCGAGCAGTACTTC
TRBV18	NA	TRBD1	TRBJ2-1	CASSPAKDRGYSSYNEQFF	TGTGCCAGCTCACCAGCCAAGGACAGGGGGTATAGCTCCTACAATGAGCAGTTCTTC
TRBV7-2	NA	NA	TRBJ2-1	CASSLSGLASYDEQFF	TGTGCCAGCAGCTTATCCGGCCTGGCCTCCTACGATGAGCAGTTCTTC
TRBV9	NA	NA	TRBJ2-6	CASSVGGSSGANVLTF	TGTGCCAGCAGCGTAGGCGGAAGCTCTGGGGCCAACGTCCTGACTTTC
TRBV7-2	few	NA	TRBJ2-2	CASSRGPPNTGELFF	TGTGCCAGCAGCCGGGGTCCTCCGAACACCGGGGAGCTGTTTTTT
TRBV12-3/TRBV12-4	NA	NA	TRBJ1-6	CASTVSRYSPLHF	TGTGCCAGCACGGTCAGCCGATACTCACCCCTCCACTTT
TRBV15	NA	NA	TRBJ2-5	CATSRRRSQETQYF	TGTGCCACCAGCCGTCGACGGAGCCAAGAGACCCAGTACTTC
TRBV29-1	few	NA	TRBJ2-7	CSVEVAGAEQYF	TGCAGCGTTGAAGTTGCAGGGGCCGAGCAGTACTTC
TRBV27	NA	TRBD1	TRBJ1-4	CASSHRDRGEKLFF	TGTGCCAGCAGCCACCGGGACAGAGGGGAAAAACTGTTTTTT
TRBV29-1	many	NA	TRBJ2-1	CSGASRSYNEQFF	TGCAGCGGGGCGAGTCGCTCCTACAATGAGCAGTTCTTC
TRBV5-4	few	TRBD1	TRBJ1-2	CASSREDRAGGYTF	TGTGCCAGCAGCCGAGAGGACAGGGCTGGCGGCTACACCTTC
TRBV27	few	NA	TRBJ2-5	CASSFRLGGKTQYF	TGTGCCAGCAGTTTCCGTTTGGGGGGAAAGACCCAGTACTTC
TRBV12-3/TRBV12-4	few	NA	TRBJ2-7	CASSIGTPRYEQYF	TGTGCCAGCAGTATCGGGACCCCGAGGTACGAGCAGTACTTC
TRBV15	NA	TRBD2	TRBJ2-1	CATSGGLDSYNEQFF	TGTGCCACCAGCGGGGGACTAGATAGTTACAATGAGCAGTTCTTC
TRBV12-3/TRBV12-4	NA	TRBD1	TRBJ1-2	CASSPPGGTGANGYTF	TGTGCCAGCAGTCCCCCGGGTGGGACAGGGGCGAATGGCTACACCTTC
TRBV12-3/TRBV12-4	many	NA	TRBJ1-5	CASSLEWSNQPQHF	TGTGCCAGCAGTTTGGAGTGGAGCAATCAGCCCCAGCATTTT
TRBV6-5	many	NA	TRBJ2-1	CASSYDDSYNEQFF	TGTGCCAGCAGTTACGACGACTCCTACAATGAGCAGTTCTTC
TRBV10-3	few	TRBD2	TRBJ2-2	CAISESGISTGELFF	TGTGCCATCAGTGAGAGCGGGATTAGCACCGGGGAGCTGTTTTTT
TRBV5-1	few	NA	TRBJ2-7	CASSLEGDRDEQYF	TGCGCCAGCAGCTTAGAAGGGGATCGGGACGAGCAGTACTTC
TRBV3-1	few	NA	TRBJ2-3	CASSMGLLTDTQYF	TGTGCCAGCAGCATGGGACTCCTCACAGATACGCAGTATTTT